This T cell receptor beta chain originates from a study of identical twins. The germline gives CDR1 MRHNA, CDR2 SNTAGT. The CDR3 totals 15 residues. Trimming cost V 0 bases and J 1 base, with 9 bases left between them. In TCRdb, the 5' RACE reads were re-called with MiXCR into one record per CDR3 protein. The table has 200,000 to 250,000 distinct CDR3 sequences, approximately 7.1% seen once. This sample also appeared in a second study, on T cells expressing NK-cell markers.

This rearrangement joins TRBV6-4 to TRBJ1-1, with D possibly TRBD1 on 6 matching bases. Sequences were obtained from CD8+ T cells sorted from blood. This clonotype originated in a woman aged 18-30 years in good health. CDR3: CASSDSAGANTEAFF. CDR3 in DNA: TGTGCCAGCAGTGACTCGGCAGGGGCGAACACTGAAGCTTTCTTT.